The 16 T cell receptor beta chains listed next were all sequenced from one sample in a study of cytomegalovirus exposure and HLA in healthy donors. The PCR made use of 60 Vbeta and 13 Jbeta primers. Assay used: immunoSEQ multiplex PCR; TCRdb lists only in-frame clones, some missing. The sample lists about 160,000 clones, approximately 81% occurring once. The sample was PBMCs. The origin of the receptors is a male donor in good health and CMV-seronegative.

The V gene is TRBV18, the J gene TRBJ1-1; D gene unclear. This CDR3 region has 16 residues. The V end lost 3 bases, the J end lost 0 bases, and 14 bases lay between the germline ends. Germline CDR1 KGHSH, CDR2 LQKENI. The CDR3 sequence is CASSPANSLMNTEAFF. DNA of the CDR3: TGTGCCAGCTCACCTGCGAACAGCCTCATGAACACTGAAGCTTTCTTT.

This chain links TRBV5-1 with TRBJ2-3; 11 bases are a match to TRBD1. The CDR3 has 15 residues. Germline V lookup: CDR1 SGHRS, CDR2 YFSETQ. V shed 4 bases, J shed 3 bases, and the junction held 4 bases outside the gene matches. The CDR3, as DNA: TGCGCCAGCAGCATGGGACAGGGGGGGACAGATACGCAGTATTTT. Translating it yields CASSMGQGGTDTQYF.

The gene calls are TRBV27 and TRBJ2-4; 8 bases align to TRBD1. Losses at the gene ends were 8 bases for V and 0 bases for J; bases not matched to a gene: 12. Per germline, CDR1 MNHEY and CDR2 SMNVEV (reference sequence). This CDR3 is 17 amino acids long. The CDR3 here is CASSGAGGTLAKNIQYF. As DNA, the CDR3 is TGTGCCAGCTCGGGGGCAGGGGGCACTCTAGCCAAAAACATTCAGTACTTC.

This sequence joins TRBV11-1 and TRBJ2-3, with a weak D call TRBD2 (6 bases). This CDR3 is 19 amino acids long. Looked up from germline, CDR1 is SGHAT and CDR2 is FQDESV (reference sequence). V shed 0 bases and J shed 0 bases, with 19 bases lying between them. Here the CDR3 DNA reads TGTGCCAGCAGCTTAGCGCGAAGCGGGTATTCCTCTAGCACAGATACGCAGTATTTT. Amino acids: CASSLARSGYSSSTDTQYF.

The chain recombines TRBV27 with TRBJ1-3; no reliable D call. V was cut by 0 bases and J by 0 bases, with 6 bases left in between. The length of the CDR3 is 15 residues. CDR1 MNHEY and CDR2 SMNVEV come from the germline V gene (reference sequence). CDR3 DNA sequence: TGTGCCAGCAGTTTATCCGGGAGCTCTGGAAACACCATATATTTT. Its protein product is CASSLSGSSGNTIYF.

The table lists this clone with a count of one. The chain links TRBV19 to TRBJ1-3, with 7 bases identical to TRBD1. After removal of 6 bases from V and 4 bases from J, the junction contained 6 bases not matched to a gene. The CDR3 consists of 14 residues. CDR1 and CDR2 (germline): LNHDA, SQIVND (reference sequence). CDR3 DNA sequence: TGTGCCAGTAGGACAGGGAGTTCAGGAAACACCATATATTTT. Residues: CASRTGSSGNTIYF.

The V call is TRBV5-6, the J call TRBJ2-5, with 10 bases lining up with TRBD2. CDR3 length: 17 residues. The V segment lost 4 bases and the J segment 5 bases; nucleotides outside the gene matches: 14. The V gene's germline CDR1 is SGHDT and CDR2 YYEEEE. The CDR3 region is CASSLGLAGGLKETQYF. In DNA form, the CDR3 reads TGTGCCAGCAGCCTAGGGTTAGCGGGAGGCCTGAAGGAGACCCAGTACTTC.

The table lists this clone with a few counts. The rearrangement links TRBV7-7 to TRBJ2-2, with a tentative D call TRBD1 (7 bases). Looked up from germline, CDR1 is SSHAT and CDR2 is FNYEAQ (reference sequence). V lost 5 bases to trimming and J lost 4 bases, with 17 bases between them. This CDR3 is built from 16 residues. CDR3 sequence (DNA): TGTGCCAGCAGCCCAAATCGACAGGGACTCACCGGGGAGCTGTTTTTT. Translated, it gives CASSPNRQGLTGELFF.

The V call is TRBV5-5, the J call TRBJ1-2, with 10 bases identical to TRBD1. This CDR3 is 16 amino acids long. Germline V gene sequence: CDR1 SGHKS, CDR2 YYEKEE (reference sequence). J gave up 8 bases and V 2 bases, and 12 bases lay outside the gene matches. In nucleotides, the CDR3 is TGTGCCAGCAGCTTCTCGACAGGGGGCGATGGACGGGGCTACACCTTC. Translation gives CASSFSTGGDGRGYTF.

This chain connects TRBV7-7 to TRBJ2-5; TRBD1 might be the D (6 bases). Germline CDR1 reads SSHAT; CDR2 reads FNYEAQ (reference sequence). The CDR3 contains 13 residues. V lost 5 bases, J lost 2 bases, and 9 bases lay in between. The CDR3 region has the DNA TGTGCCAGCAGCGAAGGACAGCAAGAGACCCAGTACTTC. Protein: CASSEGQQETQYF.

The chain recombines TRBV2 with TRBJ2-1; the D gene is possibly TRBD2 (7 bases). CDR3 length equals 17 residues. Germline V gives CDR1 SNHLY, CDR2 FYNNEI. Trimming shortened V by 0 bases and J by 5 bases, and 17 bases separated the two germline ends. The CDR3 nucleotides read TGTGCCAGCAGTGAAGCCCGGCAGGGAGGGGGGAACAATGAGCAGTTCTTC. Translation: CASSEARQGGGNNEQFF. Full variable domain (remainder filled in from reference TRBV2 and TRBJ2-1): EPEVTQTPSHQVTQMGQEVILRCVPISNHLYFYWYRQILGQKVEFLVSFYNNEISEKSEIFDDQFSVERPDGSNFTLKIRSTKLEDSAMYFCASSEARQGGGNNEQFFGPGTRLTVL.

The rearrangement uses TRBV7-9 and TRBJ2-5; 8 nucleotides line up with TRBD1. Germline assignment: CDR1 SEHNR and CDR2 FQNEAQ (reference sequence). V lost 6 bases and J lost 5; bases outside the gene matches: 11. The length of the CDR3 is 15 residues. The CDR3 DNA reads as TGTGCCAGCAGGCAGACAGGGGAGGTCTCGGAGACCCAGTACTTC. Translating gives CASRQTGEVSETQYF. Full variable domain (outside the CDR3, taken from reference TRBV7-9 and TRBJ2-5): DTGVSQNPRHKITKRGQNVTFRCDPISEHNRLYWYRQTLGQGPEFLTYFQNEAQLEKSRLLSDRFSAERPKGSFSTLEIQRTEQGDSAMYLCASRQTGEVSETQYFGPGTRLLVL.

This sequence joins TRBV9 and TRBJ2-1, with 7 bases lining up with TRBD1. The CDR3 has 13 residues. From germline, CDR1 is SGDLS and CDR2 YYNGEE. The V and J ends lost 4 bases and 6 bases, in that order; junction bases with no gene match: 4. The CDR3 protein is CASSLTGVNEQFF. In DNA, the CDR3 is TGTGCCAGCAGCCTCACAGGGGTCAATGAGCAGTTCTTC.

The J gene is TRBJ2-7, the V gene TRBV2, with a tentative D call TRBD2 (5 bases). Germline-derived CDR1 and CDR2 are SNHLY and FYNNEI. Trimming removed 4 bases at V and 7 bases at J, with 17 bases between. The CDR3 is 14 amino acids. The CDR3 sequence is CASSVYWEPGEQYF. CDR3 in DNA: TGTGCCAGCAGTGTATATTGGGAGCCGGGGGAGCAGTACTTC. The entire variable domain, with the rest obtained from reference TRBV2 and TRBJ2-7, is as follows: EPEVTQTPSHQVTQMGQEVILRCVPISNHLYFYWYRQILGQKVEFLVSFYNNEISEKSEIFDDQFSVERPDGSNFTLKIRSTKLEDSAMYFCASSVYWEPGEQYFGPGTRLTVT.

V and J are TRBV27 and TRBJ2-4, with 12 nucleotides matching TRBD1. The CDR3 is 18 residues long. V was pared by 6 bases and J by 0 bases, with 9 bases of the junction left unmatched. Germline-derived CDR1 and CDR2 are MNHEY and SMNVEV (reference sequence). The CDR3 region is CASRPGQGARSAKNIQYF. CDR3 bases: TGTGCCAGCAGACCGGGACAGGGGGCACGGTCAGCCAAAAACATTCAGTACTTC.

This clone appeared a single time. The V call is TRBV5-6, the J call TRBJ2-7; TRBD1 aligns across 8 bases. The CDR3 runs to 13 residues. V dropped 4 bases and J dropped 7; count of bases not matched to a gene: 7. In germline, CDR1 is SGHDT, CDR2 YYEEEE. The CDR3 DNA is TGTGCCAGCAGCAAGACAGGGGCGCCTGAGCAGTACTTC. Its translation: CASSKTGAPEQYF.